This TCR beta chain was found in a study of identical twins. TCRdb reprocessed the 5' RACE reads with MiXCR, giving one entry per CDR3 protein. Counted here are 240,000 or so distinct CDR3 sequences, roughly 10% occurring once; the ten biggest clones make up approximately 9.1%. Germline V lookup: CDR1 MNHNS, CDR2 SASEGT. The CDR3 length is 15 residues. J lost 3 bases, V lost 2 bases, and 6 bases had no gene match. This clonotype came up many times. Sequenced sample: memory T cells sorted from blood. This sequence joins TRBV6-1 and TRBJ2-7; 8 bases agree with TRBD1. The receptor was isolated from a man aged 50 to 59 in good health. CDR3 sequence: CASSERTGSFYEQYF. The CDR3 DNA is TGTGCCAGCAGTGAACGGACAGGGAGTTTCTACGAGCAGTACTTC.